A selection of T cell receptor beta chains follows, all from one sample in a study of T cell responses to AZD1222 COVID-19 vaccine. Sequencing used immunoSEQ multiplex PCR; TCRdb keeps in-frame clones, though not all of them. In the table there are roughly 140,000 clones, 70% to 90% of which are singletons. The starting material was peripheral blood, obtained after recovery from COVID-19. The receptors shown here come from an adult who had recovered from COVID-19. Both conserved end residues are part of each CDR3. The order of the fields is CDR3 length, clone size, J gene, V gene, D gene, CDR3 protein, CDR3 DNA. The D gene is left open where the match is weak. The listing skips clone size in some rows; elsewhere it reads once, few, many or a size class.

len: 16
abundance: .
j_gene: TRBJ2-1
v_gene: TRBV5-4
d_gene: .
CDR3aa: CASSPPKGHPSNEQFF
CDR3nt: TGTGCCAGCAGCCCCCCAAAGGGACACCCATCCAATGAGCAGTTCTTC

len: 15
abundance: .
j_gene: TRBJ2-7
v_gene: TRBV19
d_gene: TRBD2
CDR3aa: CASSISGRAVHEQYF
CDR3nt: TGTGCCAGTAGTATTAGCGGGAGGGCCGTCCACGAGCAGTACTTC

len: 16
abundance: once
j_gene: TRBJ2-1
v_gene: TRBV19
d_gene: TRBD2
CDR3aa: CASSIGPAGEFNEQFF
CDR3nt: TGTGCCAGTAGTATAGGTCCAGCGGGAGAGTTCAATGAGCAGTTCTTC

len: 17
abundance: .
j_gene: TRBJ1-1
v_gene: TRBV19
d_gene: .
CDR3aa: CASSIIQGPLVNTEAFF
CDR3nt: TGTGCCAGTAGTATAATCCAGGGCCCCCTCGTGAACACTGAAGCTTTCTTT

len: 14
abundance: .
j_gene: TRBJ1-4
v_gene: TRBV4-1
d_gene: .
CDR3aa: CASSQLQTNEKLFF
CDR3nt: TGCGCCAGCAGCCAACTACAGACTAATGAAAAACTGTTTTTT

len: 13
abundance: .
j_gene: TRBJ1-1
v_gene: TRBV25-1
d_gene: .
CDR3aa: CASSGTGTTEAFF
CDR3nt: TGTGCCAGCAGTGGCACGGGGACCACTGAAGCTTTCTTT

len: 14
abundance: .
j_gene: TRBJ1-4
v_gene: TRBV7-9
d_gene: TRBD1
CDR3aa: CASSRDRDNEKLFF
CDR3nt: TGTGCCAGCAGCCGAGACAGGGATAACGAAAAACTGTTTTTT

len: 11
abundance: .
j_gene: TRBJ1-6
v_gene: TRBV28
d_gene: .
CDR3aa: CASSSSRDIYF
CDR3nt: TGTGCCAGCAGTTCCTCTCGGGACATTTACTTT

len: 15
abundance: .
j_gene: TRBJ1-1
v_gene: TRBV6-5
d_gene: .
CDR3aa: CASSYSRPPNTEAFF
CDR3nt: TGTGCCAGCAGTTACTCGAGGCCGCCGAACACTGAAGCTTTCTTT

len: 18
abundance: once
j_gene: TRBJ2-7
v_gene: TRBV23-1
d_gene: TRBD2
CDR3aa: CASSLRLAGGTHSYEQYF
CDR3nt: TGCGCCAGCAGTCTAAGACTAGCGGGAGGGACCCACTCCTACGAGCAGTACTTC

len: 18
abundance: .
j_gene: TRBJ2-2
v_gene: TRBV3-1/TRBV3-2
d_gene: .
CDR3aa: CASSPQPPTGLNTGELFF
CDR3nt: TGTGCCAGCAGCCCACAACCCCCGACAGGCCTAAACACCGGGGAGCTGTTTTTT

len: 12
abundance: .
j_gene: TRBJ2-7
v_gene: TRBV7-9
d_gene: .
CDR3aa: CASSSWEHEQYF
CDR3nt: TGTGCCAGCAGCAGCTGGGAGCACGAGCAGTACTTC

len: 13
abundance: once
j_gene: TRBJ1-1
v_gene: TRBV12-3/TRBV12-4
d_gene: .
CDR3aa: CASSLRGIRAAFF
CDR3nt: TGTGCCAGCAGTTTACGGGGTATCAGGGCGGCTTTCTTT

len: 13
abundance: once
j_gene: TRBJ2-5
v_gene: TRBV5-8
d_gene: .
CDR3aa: CASSFPGRETQYF
CDR3nt: TGTGCCAGCAGCTTTCCAGGGAGAGAGACCCAGTACTTC

len: 14
abundance: .
j_gene: TRBJ2-7
v_gene: TRBV3-1/TRBV3-2
d_gene: .
CDR3aa: CASSRGGGGYEQYF
CDR3nt: TGTGCCAGCAGCCGAGGGGGAGGGGGCTACGAGCAGTACTTC

len: 13
abundance: .
j_gene: TRBJ1-1
v_gene: TRBV29-1
d_gene: TRBD1
CDR3aa: CSVSQGVGTEAFF
CDR3nt: TGCAGCGTGTCTCAGGGGGTTGGCACTGAAGCTTTCTTT